This T cell receptor (beta chain) is from a study of T cell repertoires in cytomegalovirus infection. The CDR3 consists of 16 residues. V gave up 0 bases and J gave up 5 bases, with 16 bases separating them. CDR1 is MGHRA, CDR2 YSYEKL, per germline. TCRdb reanalysed the reads using MiXCR and keeps one entry per CDR3 protein. In the table there are 650,000 to 850,000 distinct CDR3 sequences, about 28% of which are singletons. This clonotype turned up a few times. Its cognate antigen is unknown. The receptor was isolated from a human donor in good health (CMV status not recorded). Some clones in this sample may be carry-over from other donors' samples. This material consisted of cultured CD8+ T cells from PBMCs, taken from culture after CMV antigen stimulation. This rearrangement joins TRBV4-1 to TRBJ1-1, with a tentative D call TRBD1 (5 bases). The CDR3 bases are TGCGCCAGCAGCCAAGATCGGGGCAGCTATATTACTGAAGCTTTCTTT. This sequence encodes CASSQDRGSYITEAFF.